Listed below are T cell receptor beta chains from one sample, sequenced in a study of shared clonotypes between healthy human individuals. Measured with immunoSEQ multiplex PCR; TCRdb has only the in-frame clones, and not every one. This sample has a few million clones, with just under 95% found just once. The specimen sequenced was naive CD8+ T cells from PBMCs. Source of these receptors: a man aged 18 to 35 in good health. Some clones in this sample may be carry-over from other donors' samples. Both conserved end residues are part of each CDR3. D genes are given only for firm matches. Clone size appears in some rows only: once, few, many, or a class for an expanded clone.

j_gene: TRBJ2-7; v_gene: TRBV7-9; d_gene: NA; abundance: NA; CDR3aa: CASSSAKGVTPPYEQYF; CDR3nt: TGTGCCAGCAGCTCAGCTAAGGGGGTGACCCCCCCCTACGAGCAGTACTTC
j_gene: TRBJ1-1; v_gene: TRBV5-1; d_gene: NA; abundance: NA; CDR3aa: CASSLPGNTEAFF; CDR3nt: TGCGCCAGCAGCTTGCCAGGGAACACTGAAGCTTTCTTT
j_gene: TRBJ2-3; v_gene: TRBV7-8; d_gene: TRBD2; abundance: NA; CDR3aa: CASRFTSGGGTDTQYF; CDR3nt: TGTGCCAGCAGATTTACTAGCGGGGGTGGGACAGATACGCAGTATTTT
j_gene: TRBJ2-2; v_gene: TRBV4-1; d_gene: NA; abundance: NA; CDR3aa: CASSPGGTNTGELFF; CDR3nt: TGCGCCAGCAGCCCTGGGGGAACTAACACCGGGGAGCTGTTTTTT
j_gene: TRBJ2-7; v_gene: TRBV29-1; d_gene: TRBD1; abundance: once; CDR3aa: CSVLGGQGTYEQYF; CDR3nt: TGCAGCGTCTTGGGGGGACAGGGAACCTACGAGCAGTACTTC
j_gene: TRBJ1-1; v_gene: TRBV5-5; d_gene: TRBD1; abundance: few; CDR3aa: CASRITGVAEAFF; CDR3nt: TGTGCCAGCAGGATAACAGGGGTAGCTGAAGCTTTCTTT
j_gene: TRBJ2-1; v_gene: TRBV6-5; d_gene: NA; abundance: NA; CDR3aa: CASSSGLTLYNEQFF; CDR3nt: TGTGCCAGCAGTTCGGGACTTACACTCTACAATGAGCAGTTCTTC
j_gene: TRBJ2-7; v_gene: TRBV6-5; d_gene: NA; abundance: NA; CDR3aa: CASSYSRKWGFYEQYF; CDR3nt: TGTGCCAGCAGTTACTCGAGGAAGTGGGGTTTCTACGAGCAGTACTTC
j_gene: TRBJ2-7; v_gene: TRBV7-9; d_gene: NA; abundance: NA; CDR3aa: CASSPTRGNGKNEQYF; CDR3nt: TGTGCCAGCAGCCCCACGAGGGGGAACGGGAAAAACGAGCAGTACTTC
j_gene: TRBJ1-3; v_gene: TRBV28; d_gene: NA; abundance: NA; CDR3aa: CASSQPRVIGHTIYF; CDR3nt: TGTGCCAGCAGCCAACCCCGGGTTATCGGGCACACCATATATTTT
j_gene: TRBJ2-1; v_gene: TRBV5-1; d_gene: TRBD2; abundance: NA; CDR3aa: CASTLGGSYNEQFF; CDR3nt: TGCGCCAGCACCCTTGGCGGGAGTTACAATGAGCAGTTCTTC
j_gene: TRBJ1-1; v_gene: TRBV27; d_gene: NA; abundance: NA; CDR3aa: CASSLQGVTEAFF; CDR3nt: TGTGCCAGCAGTTTACAGGGCGTCACTGAAGCTTTCTTT
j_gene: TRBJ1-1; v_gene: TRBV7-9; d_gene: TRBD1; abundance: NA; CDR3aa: CASSLAKGAGTEAFF; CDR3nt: TGTGCCAGCAGCTTAGCGAAGGGGGCGGGGACTGAAGCTTTCTTT
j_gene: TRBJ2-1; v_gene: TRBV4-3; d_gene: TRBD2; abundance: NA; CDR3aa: CASSQTLVAGGRNEQFF; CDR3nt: TGCGCCAGCAGCCAAACCCTAGTGGCGGGAGGGCGCAATGAGCAGTTCTTC
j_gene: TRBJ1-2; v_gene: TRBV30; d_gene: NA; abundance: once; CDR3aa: CACRPGLHGYTF; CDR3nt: TGTGCCTGCCGCCCGGGGTTACATGGCTACACCTTC
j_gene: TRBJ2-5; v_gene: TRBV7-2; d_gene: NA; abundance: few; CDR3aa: CASSLGLRETQYF; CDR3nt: TGTGCCAGCAGCCTTGGACTTCGGGAGACCCAGTACTTC
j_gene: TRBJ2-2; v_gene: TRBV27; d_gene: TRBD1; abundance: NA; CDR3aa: CASSDRAGELFF; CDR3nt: TGTGCCAGCAGTGACAGGGCCGGGGAGCTGTTTTTT
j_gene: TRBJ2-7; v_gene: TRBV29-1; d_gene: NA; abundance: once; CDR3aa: CSVLDFYEQYF; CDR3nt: TGCAGCGTTTTGGACTTCTACGAGCAGTACTTC
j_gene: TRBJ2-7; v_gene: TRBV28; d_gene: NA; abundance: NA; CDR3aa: CASSLPPGSVWNEQYF; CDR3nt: TGTGCCAGCAGTTTACCCCCCGGGTCGGTGTGGAACGAGCAGTACTTC
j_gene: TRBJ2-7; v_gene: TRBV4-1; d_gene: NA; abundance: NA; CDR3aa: CASSERAAYEQYF; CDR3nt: TGCGCCAGCAGCGAACGGGCGGCCTACGAGCAGTACTTC
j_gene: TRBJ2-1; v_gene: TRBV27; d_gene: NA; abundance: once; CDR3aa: CASSLMGVNEQFF; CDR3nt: TGTGCCAGCAGTTTAATGGGGGTCAATGAGCAGTTCTTC
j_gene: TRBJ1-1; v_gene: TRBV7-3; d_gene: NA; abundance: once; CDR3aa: CASSPQAGLDTEAFF; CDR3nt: TGTGCCAGCAGCCCTCAGGCAGGGTTGGACACTGAAGCTTTCTTT
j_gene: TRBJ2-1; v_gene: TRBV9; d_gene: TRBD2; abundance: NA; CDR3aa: CASSDGTSGVGGEQFF; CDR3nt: TGTGCCAGCAGCGACGGGACTAGCGGGGTTGGAGGTGAGCAGTTCTTC
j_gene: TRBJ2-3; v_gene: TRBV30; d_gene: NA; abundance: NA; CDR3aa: CAWSVTDTDTQYF; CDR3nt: TGTGCCTGGAGTGTCACGGACACAGATACGCAGTATTTT
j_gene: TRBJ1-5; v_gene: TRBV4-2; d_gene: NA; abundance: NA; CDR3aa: CASSQADYSNQPQHF; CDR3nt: TGTGCCAGCAGCCAAGCGGATTATAGCAATCAGCCCCAGCATTTT
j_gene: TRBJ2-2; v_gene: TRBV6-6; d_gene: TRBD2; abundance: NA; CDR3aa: CASISGLVRAGELFF; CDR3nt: TGTGCCAGCATTTCGGGACTAGTTAGAGCCGGGGAGCTGTTTTTT
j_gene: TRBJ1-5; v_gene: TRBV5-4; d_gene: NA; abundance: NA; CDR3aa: CASSLGAGANQPQHF; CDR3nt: TGTGCCAGCAGCTTGGGGGCAGGGGCGAATCAGCCCCAGCATTTT
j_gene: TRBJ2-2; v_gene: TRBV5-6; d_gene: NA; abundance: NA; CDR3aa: CASSLSDSSGTGELFF; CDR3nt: TGTGCCAGCAGCTTGTCGGACAGTTCGGGCACCGGGGAGCTGTTTTTT
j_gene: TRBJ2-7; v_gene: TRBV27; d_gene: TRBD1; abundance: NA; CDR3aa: CASSKPGGNNPYEQYF; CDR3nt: TGTGCCAGCAGTAAGCCAGGGGGTAACAATCCCTACGAGCAGTACTTC
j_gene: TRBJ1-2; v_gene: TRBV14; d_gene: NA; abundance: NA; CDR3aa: CASSQAPAPNYGYTF; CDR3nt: TGTGCCAGCAGCCAAGCCCCCGCCCCTAACTATGGCTACACCTTC
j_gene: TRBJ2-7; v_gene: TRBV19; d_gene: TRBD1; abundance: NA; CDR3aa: CASSISGQGSYEQYF; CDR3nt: TGTGCCAGTAGTATATCCGGACAGGGCTCCTACGAGCAGTACTTC
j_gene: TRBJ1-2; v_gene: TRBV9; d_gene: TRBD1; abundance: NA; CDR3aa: CASSVDRTGEYYGYTF; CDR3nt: TGTGCCAGCAGCGTAGACCGGACAGGGGAATACTATGGCTACACCTTC
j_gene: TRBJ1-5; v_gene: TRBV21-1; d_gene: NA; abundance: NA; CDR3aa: CASGDRDCQPQHF; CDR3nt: TGTGCCAGTGGGGACAGGGACTGTCAGCCCCAGCATTTT
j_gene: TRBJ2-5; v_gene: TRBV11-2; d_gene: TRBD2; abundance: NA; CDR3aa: CASSRIAGDETQYF; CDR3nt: TGTGCCAGCAGCCGGATAGCGGGAGACGAGACCCAGTACTTC
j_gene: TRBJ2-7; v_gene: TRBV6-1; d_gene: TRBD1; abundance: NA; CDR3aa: CASGRDRDLSYEQYF; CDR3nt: TGTGCCAGCGGAAGGGACAGGGATCTCTCCTACGAGCAGTACTTC
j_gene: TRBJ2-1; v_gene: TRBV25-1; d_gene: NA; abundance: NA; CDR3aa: CASSRRGAAYNEQFF; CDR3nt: TGTGCCAGCAGTCGCCGAGGCGCGGCGTACAATGAGCAGTTCTTC
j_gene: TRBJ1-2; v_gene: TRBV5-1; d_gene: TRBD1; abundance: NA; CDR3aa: CASSVGQKTFYGYTF; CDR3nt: TGCGCCAGCAGCGTGGGACAGAAAACCTTCTATGGCTACACCTTC
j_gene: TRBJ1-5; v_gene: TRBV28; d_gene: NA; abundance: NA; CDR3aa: CASSLRNQPQHF; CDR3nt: TGTGCCAGTAGTTTGAGGAATCAGCCCCAGCATTTT
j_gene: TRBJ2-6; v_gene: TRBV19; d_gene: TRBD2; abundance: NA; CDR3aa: CATGRWQGVSGANVLTF; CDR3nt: TGTGCCACCGGGAGGTGGCAGGGCGTCTCTGGGGCCAACGTCCTGACTTTC
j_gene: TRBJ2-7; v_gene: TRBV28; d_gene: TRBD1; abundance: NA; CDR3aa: CASSLYQGVKYEQYF; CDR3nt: TGTGCCAGCAGTTTATACCAGGGGGTGAAATACGAGCAGTACTTC
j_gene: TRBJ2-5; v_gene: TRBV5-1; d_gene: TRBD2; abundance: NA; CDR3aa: CASSPGTSGGETQYF; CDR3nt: TGCGCCAGCAGCCCCGGGACTAGCGGTGGGGAGACCCAGTACTTC
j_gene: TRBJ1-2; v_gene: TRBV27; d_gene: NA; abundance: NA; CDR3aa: CATAGGRHYGYTF; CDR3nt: TGTGCCACCGCTGGGGGGCGGCACTATGGCTACACCTTC
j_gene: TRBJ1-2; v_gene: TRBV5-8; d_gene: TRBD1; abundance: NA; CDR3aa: CASSLGLTGFGGYTF; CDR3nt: TGTGCCAGCAGCTTGGGCCTGACAGGGTTCGGTGGCTACACCTTC
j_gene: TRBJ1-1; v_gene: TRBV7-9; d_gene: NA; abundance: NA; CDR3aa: CASSTNTEAFF; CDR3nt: TGTGCCAGCAGCACCAACACTGAAGCTTTCTTT
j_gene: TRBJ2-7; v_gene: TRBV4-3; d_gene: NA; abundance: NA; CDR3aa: CASSQVSGSSYEQYF; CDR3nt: TGCGCCAGCAGCCAAGTATCGGGCAGTTCCTACGAGCAGTACTTC
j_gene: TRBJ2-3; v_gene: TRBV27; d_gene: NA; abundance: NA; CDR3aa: CASSPRARVTDTQYF; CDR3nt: TGTGCCAGCAGCCCCAGGGCCCGAGTCACAGATACGCAGTATTTT
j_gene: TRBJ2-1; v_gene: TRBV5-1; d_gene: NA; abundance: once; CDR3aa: CASSLLSIGVRYNEQFF; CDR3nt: TGCGCCAGCAGCTTGTTGTCTATTGGGGTTCGTTACAATGAGCAGTTCTTC
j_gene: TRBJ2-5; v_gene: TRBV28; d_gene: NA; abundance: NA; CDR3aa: CASTKGRKQETQYF; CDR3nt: TGTGCCAGCACCAAAGGGAGAAAACAAGAGACCCAGTACTTC
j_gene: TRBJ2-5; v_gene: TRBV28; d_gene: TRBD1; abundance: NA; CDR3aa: CASSLTGGGETQYF; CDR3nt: TGTGCCAGCAGCCTTACAGGGGGTGGGGAGACCCAGTACTTC
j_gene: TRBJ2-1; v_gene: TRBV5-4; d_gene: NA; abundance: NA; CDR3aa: CASSRGLFEQFF; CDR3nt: TGTGCCAGCAGCCGTGGCCTCTTTGAGCAGTTCTTC
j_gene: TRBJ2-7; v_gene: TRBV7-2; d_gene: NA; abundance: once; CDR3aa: CASSLTGPYRLSYEQYF; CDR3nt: TGTGCCAGCAGCTTAACCGGACCCTACCGGCTTTCCTACGAGCAGTACTTC
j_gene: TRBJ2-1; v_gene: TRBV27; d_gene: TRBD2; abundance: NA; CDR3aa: CASGAGGQGNEQFF; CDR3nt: TGTGCCAGCGGGGCGGGAGGGCAGGGCAATGAGCAGTTCTTC
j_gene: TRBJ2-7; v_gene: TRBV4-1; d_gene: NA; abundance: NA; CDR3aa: CASSQEAGTYEQYF; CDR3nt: TGCGCCAGCAGCCAAGAGGCAGGAACCTACGAGCAGTACTTC
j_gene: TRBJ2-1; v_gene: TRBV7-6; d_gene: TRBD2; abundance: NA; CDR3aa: CASSTLAGERVFEQFF; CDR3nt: TGTGCCAGCAGCACTCTAGCGGGAGAAAGGGTGTTTGAGCAGTTCTTC
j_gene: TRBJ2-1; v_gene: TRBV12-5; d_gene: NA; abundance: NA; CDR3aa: CASGLDAGRGFYNEQFF; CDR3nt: TGTGCTAGTGGTTTGGACGCTGGAAGGGGCTTTTACAATGAGCAGTTCTTC
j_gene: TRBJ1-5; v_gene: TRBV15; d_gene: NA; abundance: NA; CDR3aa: CATSRDWTGNQPQHF; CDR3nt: TGTGCCACCAGCAGAGATTGGACAGGCAATCAGCCCCAGCATTTT